Shown below are 20 T cell receptor beta chains from a single sample sequenced in a study of blood T cells in healthy people across ages. Then a second PCR, running about 7 to 11 cycles, was carried out with a sample-barcoded 5' primer and a J-beta primer mix. TCRdb redid the calling of the 5' RACE reads with MiXCR, one entry per CDR3 protein. The table includes some 880,000 distinct CDR3 sequences, approximately 35% detected once. Sequencing was done on a sample of blood. The receptors were gathered from a man between 18 and 35 years old in good health.

This clonotype turned up a few times. CDR3 region: CASSQEPVVRDILYGYTF. The CDR3 bases are TGCGCCAGCAGCCAAGAGCCCGTCGTGCGTGACATCCTCTATGGCTACACCTTC. This chain connects TRBV4-1 to TRBJ1-2; D unclear. The V gene lost 0 bases and the J gene lost 4 bases, with 21 bases spanning the gap. This CDR3 is built from 18 residues. Looked up from germline, CDR1 is MGHRA and CDR2 is YSYEKL.

The sample holds a few counts of this clonotype. This rearrangement joins TRBV11-1 to TRBJ2-6; TRBD1 is a possible D gene (5 bases). This CDR3 is 16 amino acids long. CDR1 and CDR2 (germline): SGHAT, FQDESV (reference sequence). Trimming stripped 2 bases from V and 9 bases from J, with 17 bases between. Here the CDR3 reads CASSLYGRGRVNVLTF. For the CDR3, the DNA is TGTGCCAGCAGCTTATATGGTAGGGGCCGGGTCAACGTCCTGACTTTC.

On this clonotype itself: This may be a read error: a much more frequent sequence differs by one nucleotide. This chain links TRBV27 with TRBJ2-3, with TRBD1 matching 9 bases. Germline loops: CDR1 MNHEY, CDR2 SMNVEV (reference sequence). Trimming cost V 11 bases and J 2 bases; bases outside gene matches: 11. The CDR3 is 15 residues long. CDR3 loop: CACAGQGTLTDTQYF. Here the CDR3 DNA reads TGTGCCTGCGCGGGACAGGGAACTCTCACAGATACGCAGTATTTT.

This sequence joins TRBV5-5 and TRBJ2-1; perhaps TRBD2 as D (5 bases). This CDR3 has 13 residues. V gave up 4 bases and J gave up 7 bases, with 12 bases separating them. The germline CDR1 and CDR2 sequences are SGHKS and YYEKEE (reference sequence). The CDR3 sequence is CASSVRLTNEQFF. Here the CDR3 DNA reads TGTGCCAGCAGCGTAAGACTAACTAATGAGCAGTTCTTC.

This clonotype was seen more than once but under ten times. The rearrangement uses TRBV4-1 and TRBJ1-4, with a tentative D call TRBD1 (5 bases). Trimming took off 1 base at V and 10 bases at J, with 10 bases between the two ends. CDR3 length: 13 residues. The germline V gene encodes CDR1 MGHRA and CDR2 YSYEKL. CDR3 coding DNA: TGCGCCAGCAGCCAAGGGGAGGACACAAAACTGTTTTTT. Translated: CASSQGEDTKLFF.

The chain links TRBV12-5 to TRBJ2-1; TRBD1 matches 7 bases. The CDR3 extends over 16 amino acids. In germline, CDR1 is LGHNT, CDR2 FRNRAP. Trimming removed 6 bases from V and 0 bases from J; junction bases left unmatched: 8. The CDR3 spells CASGKNRGSSYNEQFF. In DNA, the CDR3 is TGTGCTAGTGGCAAGAACAGGGGAAGCTCCTACAATGAGCAGTTCTTC.

The chain employs TRBV4-1 and TRBJ1-1; a weak D match, TRBD1 (5 bases). CDR3 size: 16 residues. CDR1 MGHRA and CDR2 YSYEKL come from the germline V gene. V gave up 1 base and J gave up 6 bases, with 18 bases separating them. Written as DNA, the CDR3 is TGCGCCAGCAGCCAAGGGGGGATGGAGCCCACTTCTGAAGCTTTCTTT. Its protein product is CASSQGGMEPTSEAFF.

This clonotype was counted ten times or more. The chain joins TRBV4-2 to TRBJ2-3; 10 bases line up with TRBD2. Germline CDR1 reads LGHNA; CDR2 reads YNFKEQ. Trimming took 0 bases from V and 6 from J; bases not matched to a gene: 9. CDR3 length: 17 residues. CDR3 bases: TGTGCCAGCAGCCAAGATCCGGCGACTAGCGGGTCGGATACGCAGTATTTT. As protein: CASSQDPATSGSDTQYF.

The gene calls are TRBV10-3 and TRBJ1-4, with D possibly matching TRBD1 (6 bases). The CDR3 extends over 13 amino acids. The V gene's germline CDR1 is ENHRY and CDR2 SYGVKD. V was cut by 10 bases and J by 5 bases, with 14 bases left in between. In DNA form, the CDR3 reads TGTGCCACCCACCAGGGGATCAATGAAAAACTGTTTTTT. It encodes CATHQGINEKLFF.

This clonotype was counted once. The chain joins TRBV24-1 to TRBJ2-7, with TRBD1 matching 8 bases. This CDR3 is built from 15 residues. From germline, CDR1 is KGHDR and CDR2 SFDVKD. After removal of 3 bases from V and 0 bases from J, the junction contained 3 bases not matched to a gene. The CDR3 DNA follows: TGTGCCACCAGTGATGGGGACAGGAGCTCCTACGAGCAGTACTTC. This encodes CATSDGDRSSYEQYF.

This clonotype was detected only once. The CDR3 DNA follows: TGCGCCAGCAGCCAAGTACACAAGCGAGGAGGAAACACCATATATTTT. The encoded protein is CASSQVHKRGGNTIYF. The V call is TRBV4-3, the J call TRBJ1-3, with D uncertain. CDR3 length: 16 amino acids. Looked up from germline, CDR1 is LGHNA and CDR2 is YSLEER. Trimming shortened V by 1 base and J by 4 bases, and 14 bases separated the two germline ends.

Worth noting for this clonotype: A read error may account for a junction end that differs from germline. This chain uses TRBV28 with TRBJ2-4; 9 bases align to TRBD1. The germline V gene encodes CDR1 MDHEN and CDR2 SYDVKM. CDR3 size: 17 residues. In nucleotides, the CDR3 is TGCGCCAGCAGTGGCAACAGGGGGCGGGATGCCAAAAACATTCAGTACTTC. Translation: CASSGNRGRDAKNIQYF. The full variable domain, with the rest looked up from reference TRBV28 and TRBJ2-4, is DVKVTQSSRYLVKRTGEKVFLECVQDMDHENMFWYRQDPGLGLRLIYFSYDVKMKEKGDIPEGYSVSREKKERFSLILESASTNQTSMYLCASSGNRGRDAKNIQYFGAGTRLSVL.

In its sample, this clonotype was seen a few times. V and J are TRBV20-1 and TRBJ2-3; 9 bases are shared with TRBD2. The CDR3 contains 13 residues. Germline CDR1 and CDR2: DFQATT and SNEGSKA (reference sequence). V trimming: 2 bases; J trimming: 6 bases; junction bases outside the gene matches: 3. The CDR3 DNA follows: TGCAGTGCTAGACTAGCGGGGCGGGATACGCAGTATTTT. Its protein product is CSARLAGRDTQYF.

This clonotype has just a few counts. This chain connects TRBV4-3 to TRBJ1-2; D is undetermined. Deletions cut 1 base from V and 5 bases from J, with 14 bases between. This CDR3 spans 15 amino acids. Looked up from germline, CDR1 is LGHNA and CDR2 is YSLEER. CDR3 nucleotide sequence: TGCGCCAGCAGCCAAGGGGTCGGTCTTGATTATGGCTACACCTTC. Translating gives CASSQGVGLDYGYTF.

This clonotype has a count of ten or more. The genes are TRBV5-1 and TRBJ2-1; TRBD1 matches 7 bases. Germline V lookup: CDR1 SGHRS, CDR2 YFSETQ. V was clipped by 8 bases and J by 8 bases; unmatched bases: 4. The CDR3 is made up of 11 amino acids. CDR3 protein: CASYRGHEQFF. CDR3 sequence (DNA): TGCGCCAGTTACAGGGGTCATGAGCAGTTCTTC.

This clonotype came up many times. V is TRBV5-1 and J is TRBJ1-1, with TRBD1 matching 7 bases. CDR3 length: 14 amino acids. After removal of 4 bases from V and 0 bases from J, the junction contained 3 bases not matched to a gene. Germline loops: CDR1 SGHRS, CDR2 YFSETQ. CDR3 DNA sequence: TGCGCCAGCAGCCCGACAGGGATGAACACTGAAGCTTTCTTT. Protein: CASSPTGMNTEAFF.

This chain uses TRBV4-1 with TRBJ1-5; D may be TRBD1 (5 bases). In germline, CDR1 is MGHRA, CDR2 YSYEKL. This CDR3 has 15 amino acids. Trimming took 0 bases from V and 5 from J, leaving 11 bases between them. The DNA for the CDR3 is TGCGCCAGCAGCCAAGAAGGGGCAGGGCATCAGCCCCAGCATTTT. Translated, it gives CASSQEGAGHQPQHF.

This chain joins TRBV5-1 and TRBJ1-4; D is perhaps TRBD1 (5 bases). With 0 bases removed from V and 2 bases from J, the gap between germline ends came to 11 bases. The CDR3 length is 16 residues. CDR1 and CDR2 (germline): SGHRS, YFSETQ. CDR3 loop: CASSLGGAGTNEKLFF. The CDR3 region has the DNA TGCGCCAGCAGCTTGGGAGGGGCTGGGACTAATGAAAAACTGTTTTTT.

This clonotype came up a few times. This rearrangement joins TRBV7-2 to TRBJ1-1, with a weak D call TRBD1 (5 bases). The CDR3 length is 14 residues. V lost 1 base and J 3 bases, leaving 9 bases between the germline ends. CDR1 is SGHTA and CDR2 is FQGNSA in the germline V gene. DNA of the CDR3: TGTGCCAGCAGCTTAGGCGGACAAGACACTGAAGCTTTCTTT. This translates into CASSLGGQDTEAFF.

This clonotype showed up many times. The chain carries TRBV4-1 and TRBJ2-4; no clear D. CDR1 and CDR2 from the germline V gene are MGHRA and YSYEKL. The CDR3 runs to 12 residues. V was clipped by 0 bases and J by 9 bases, with 6 bases between them. CDR3 DNA sequence: TGCGCCAGCAGCCAAGATGGTGTCATTCAGTACTTC. This encodes CASSQDGVIQYF.